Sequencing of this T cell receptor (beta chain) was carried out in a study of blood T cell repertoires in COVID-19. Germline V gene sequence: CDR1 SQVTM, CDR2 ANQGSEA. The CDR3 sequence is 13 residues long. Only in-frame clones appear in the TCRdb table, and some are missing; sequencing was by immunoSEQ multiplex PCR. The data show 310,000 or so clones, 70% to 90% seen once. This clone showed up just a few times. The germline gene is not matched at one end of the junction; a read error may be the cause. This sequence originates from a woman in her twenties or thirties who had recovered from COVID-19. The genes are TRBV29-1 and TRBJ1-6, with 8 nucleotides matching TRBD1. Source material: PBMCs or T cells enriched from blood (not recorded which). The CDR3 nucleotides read TGCAGCGTTAAAGACAGGGGAGGGTCACCCCTCCACTTT. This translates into CSVKDRGGSPLHF.